This T cell receptor (beta chain) was found in a study of regulatory T cells in long-lasting Graves disease. Time point reported: newly diagnosed GD, antithyroid drugs for less than 3 months. PBMC RNA served as the TCR library source. CDR3 size: 15 residues. Trimming removed 4 bases at V and 7 bases at J, with 15 bases between. The germline V gene encodes CDR1 SGHRS and CDR2 YFSETQ. CDR3 regions were amplified by Arm-PCR using iRepertoire HTBI primers to build TCR beta libraries. TCRdb ran MiXCR on the multiplex PCR reads and lists one entry per CDR3 protein. The table shows over 350,000 distinct CDR3 sequences, with around 13% occurring only once. The table lists this clonotype with many counts. What it recognizes is unknown. Study-wide points: The researchers studied only peripheral blood, not thyroid tissue. Persistent disease preferred TRBV28, TRBJ1-2 and TRBJ2-5; new disease, TRBV20-1 and TRBJ2-1.

These data also featured in a second study, about T cells in Graves' hyperthyroidism and ophthalmopathy. From that study: The study defined stable Graves' hyperthyroidism as no ophthalmopathy progression within 18 months.

The V call is TRBV5-1, the J call TRBJ1-6, with D maybe TRBD1 (5 bases). The sequence derives from a woman aged 45-60 years with Graves disease. This specimen consisted of peripheral blood mononuclear cells (PBMCs), obtained at new diagnosis, from a patient treated with antithyroid drugs. The DNA for the CDR3 is TGCGCCAGCAGCAGAGGGGAGGTTGAGAATTCACCCCTCCACTTT. Translation: CASSRGEVENSPLHF.